Sequencing of this T cell receptor beta chain was carried out in a study of T-cell memory formation after mild COVID-19. Study summary: Largely, TCR clusters stayed within a single donor.

A single count supports this clonotype. Antigen: not known. Germline loops: CDR1 DFQATT, CDR2 SNEGSKA (reference sequence). This CDR3 is 15 amino acids long. J gave up 5 bases and V 0 bases, and 7 bases lay outside the gene matches. Study results and limitations: Pre-infection memory held some responding clones, suggesting pre-existing cross-reactive T cells responded.

A single record per CDR3 protein comes from TCRdb applying MiXCR to the 5' RACE reads. The table shows 390,000 or so distinct CDR3 sequences, with 15% to 20% occurring only once. This chain uses TRBV20-1 with TRBJ1-5; 7 nucleotides match TRBD1. Sequencing was done on a sample of PBMCs or a T cell subset sorted from them (not recorded which). This TCR came from a man aged 18 to 30 who had mild COVID-19 (a few samples of this study predate the infection). Cell type and time point are not known. In DNA, the CDR3 is TGCAGTGCTAGAGATTGGGCAGGGGGGGATCAGCCCCAGCATTTT. Its translation: CSARDWAGGDQPQHF.